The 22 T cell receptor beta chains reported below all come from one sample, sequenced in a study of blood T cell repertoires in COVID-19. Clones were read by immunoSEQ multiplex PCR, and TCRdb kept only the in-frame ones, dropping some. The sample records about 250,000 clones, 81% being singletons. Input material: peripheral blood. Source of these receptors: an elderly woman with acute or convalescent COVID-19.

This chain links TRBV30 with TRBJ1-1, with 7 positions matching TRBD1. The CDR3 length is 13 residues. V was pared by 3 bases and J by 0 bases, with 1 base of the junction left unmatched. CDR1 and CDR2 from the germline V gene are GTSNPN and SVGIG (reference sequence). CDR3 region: CAWRTGLNTEAFF. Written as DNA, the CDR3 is TGTGCCTGGAGGACAGGGTTGAACACTGAAGCTTTCTTT.

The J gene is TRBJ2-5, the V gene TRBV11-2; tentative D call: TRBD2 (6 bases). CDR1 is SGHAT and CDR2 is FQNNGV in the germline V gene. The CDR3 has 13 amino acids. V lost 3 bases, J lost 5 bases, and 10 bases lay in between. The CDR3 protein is CASSFPREETQYF. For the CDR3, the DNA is TGTGCCAGCAGCTTCCCACGGGAGGAGACCCAGTACTTC.

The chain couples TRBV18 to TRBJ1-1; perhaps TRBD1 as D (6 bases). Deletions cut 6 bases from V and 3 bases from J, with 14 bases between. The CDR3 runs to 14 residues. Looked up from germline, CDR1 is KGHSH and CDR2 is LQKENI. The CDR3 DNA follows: TGTGCCAGCTCCTCGACAGGCCTCGACACTGAAGCTTTCTTT. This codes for CASSSTGLDTEAFF.

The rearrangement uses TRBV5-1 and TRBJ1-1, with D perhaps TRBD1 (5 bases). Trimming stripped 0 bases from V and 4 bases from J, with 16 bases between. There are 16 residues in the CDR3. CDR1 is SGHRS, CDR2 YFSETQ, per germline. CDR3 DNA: TGCGCCAGCAGCTTGGTTTTCAGGGAGGGTGTCACTGAAGCTTTCTTT. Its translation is CASSLVFREGVTEAFF.

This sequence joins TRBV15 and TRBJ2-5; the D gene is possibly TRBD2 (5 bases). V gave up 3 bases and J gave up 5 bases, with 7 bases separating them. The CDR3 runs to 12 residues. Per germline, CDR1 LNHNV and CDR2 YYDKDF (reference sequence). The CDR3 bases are TGTGCCACCAGCAGCCGCGGGGAGACCCAGTACTTC. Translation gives CATSSRGETQYF.

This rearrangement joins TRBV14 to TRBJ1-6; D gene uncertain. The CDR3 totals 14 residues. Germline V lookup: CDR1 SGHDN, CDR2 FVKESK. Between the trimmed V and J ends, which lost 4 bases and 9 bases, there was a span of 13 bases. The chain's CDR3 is CASSRELFSSPLHF. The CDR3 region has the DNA TGTGCCAGCAGCCGCGAACTTTTTTCTTCACCCCTCCACTTT.

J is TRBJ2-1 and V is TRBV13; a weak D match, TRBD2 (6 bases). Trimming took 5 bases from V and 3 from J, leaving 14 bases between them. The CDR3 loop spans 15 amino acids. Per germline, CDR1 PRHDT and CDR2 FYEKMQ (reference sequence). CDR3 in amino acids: CASSPDGGIYNEQFF. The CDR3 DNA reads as TGTGCCAGCAGCCCAGACGGGGGAATCTACAATGAGCAGTTCTTC. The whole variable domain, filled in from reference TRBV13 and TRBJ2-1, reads AAGVIQSPRHLIKEKRETATLKCYPIPRHDTVYWYQQGPGQDPQFLISFYEKMQSDKGSIPDRFSAQQFSDYHSELNMSSLELGDSALYFCASSPDGGIYNEQFFGPGTRLTVL.

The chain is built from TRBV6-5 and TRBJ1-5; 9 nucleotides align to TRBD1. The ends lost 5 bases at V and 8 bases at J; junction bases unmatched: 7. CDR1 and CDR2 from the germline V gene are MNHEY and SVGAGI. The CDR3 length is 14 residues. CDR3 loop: CASSQQGASEPQHF. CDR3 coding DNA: TGTGCCAGCAGTCAACAGGGGGCCTCAGAGCCCCAGCATTTT.

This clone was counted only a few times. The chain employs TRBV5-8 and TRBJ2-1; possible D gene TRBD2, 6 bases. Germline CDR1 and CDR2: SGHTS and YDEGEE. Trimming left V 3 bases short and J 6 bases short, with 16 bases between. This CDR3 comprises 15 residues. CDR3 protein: CASSSGGVRFNEQFF. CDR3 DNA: TGTGCCAGCAGCTCCGGAGGGGTCCGGTTCAATGAGCAGTTCTTC.

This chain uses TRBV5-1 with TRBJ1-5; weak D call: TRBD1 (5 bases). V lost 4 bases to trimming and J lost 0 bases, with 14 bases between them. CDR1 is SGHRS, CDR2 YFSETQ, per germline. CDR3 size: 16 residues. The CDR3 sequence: CASSPEARASNQPQHF. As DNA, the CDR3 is TGCGCCAGCAGCCCAGAGGCCAGGGCTAGCAATCAGCCCCAGCATTTT.

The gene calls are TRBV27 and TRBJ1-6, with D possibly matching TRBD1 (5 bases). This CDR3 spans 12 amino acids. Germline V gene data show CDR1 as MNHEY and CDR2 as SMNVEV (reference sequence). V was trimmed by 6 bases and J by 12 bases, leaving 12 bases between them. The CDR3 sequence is CASSGQGLPLHF. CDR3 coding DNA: TGTGCCAGCAGCGGTCAGGGTTTACCCCTCCACTTT.

The DNA for the CDR3 is TGTGCCAGTAAGGTCTTGGGGGGAGACACCGGGGAGCTGTTTTTT. Translation: CASKVLGGDTGELFF. J is TRBJ2-2 and V is TRBV19, with a tentative D call TRBD2 (6 bases). Germline CDR1 and CDR2: LNHDA and SQIVND (reference sequence). Trimming took off 7 bases at V and 3 bases at J, with 15 bases between the two ends. The CDR3 totals 15 residues.

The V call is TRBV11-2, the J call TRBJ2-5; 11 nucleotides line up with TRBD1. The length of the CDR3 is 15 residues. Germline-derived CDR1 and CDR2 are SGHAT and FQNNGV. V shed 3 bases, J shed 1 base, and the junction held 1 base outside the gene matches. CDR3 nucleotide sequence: TGTGCCAGCAGCTTTGGGACAGGGGGCCAAGAGACCCAGTACTTC. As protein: CASSFGTGGQETQYF.

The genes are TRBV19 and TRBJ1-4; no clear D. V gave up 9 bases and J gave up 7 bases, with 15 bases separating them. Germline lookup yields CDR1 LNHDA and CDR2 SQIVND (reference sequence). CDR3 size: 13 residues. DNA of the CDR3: TGTGCCAGCCCCCCCGTTTTCTCTGAAAAACTGTTTTTT. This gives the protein CASPPVFSEKLFF.

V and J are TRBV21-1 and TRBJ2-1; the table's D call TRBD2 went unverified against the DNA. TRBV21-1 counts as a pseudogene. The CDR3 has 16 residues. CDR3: CASSKPREGGSDEQFF. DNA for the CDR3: TGTGCCAGCAGCAAACCAAGAGAGGGGGGGAGCGATGAGCAGTTCTTC.

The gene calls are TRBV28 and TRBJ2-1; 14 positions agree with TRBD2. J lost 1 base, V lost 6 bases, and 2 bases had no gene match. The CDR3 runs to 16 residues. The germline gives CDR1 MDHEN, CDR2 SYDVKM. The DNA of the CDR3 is TGTGCCAGCAGGACTAGCGGGAGGGGGTCCTACAATGAGCAGTTCTTC. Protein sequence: CASRTSGRGSYNEQFF.

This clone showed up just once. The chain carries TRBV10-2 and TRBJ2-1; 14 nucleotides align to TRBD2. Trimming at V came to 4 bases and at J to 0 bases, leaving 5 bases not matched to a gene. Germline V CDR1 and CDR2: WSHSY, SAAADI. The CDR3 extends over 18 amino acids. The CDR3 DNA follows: TGCGCCAGCAGTGGGGGACTAGCGGGAGTTCGCTCCTACAATGAGCAGTTCTTC. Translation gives CASSGGLAGVRSYNEQFF.

The CDR3: CAWQRAYQGTQYF. The CDR3 DNA follows: TGTGCCTGGCAAAGGGCCTACCAGGGGACCCAGTACTTC. This sequence joins TRBV30 and TRBJ2-5; D is possibly TRBD1 (5 bases). With 5 bases removed from V and 7 bases from J, the gap between germline ends came to 17 bases. CDR1 and CDR2 from the germline V gene are GTSNPN and SVGIG (reference sequence). The CDR3 totals 13 residues.

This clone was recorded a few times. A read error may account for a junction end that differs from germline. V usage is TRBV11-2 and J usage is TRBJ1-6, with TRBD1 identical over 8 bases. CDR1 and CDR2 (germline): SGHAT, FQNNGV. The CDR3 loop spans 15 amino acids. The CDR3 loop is CASSLDHASKDRVVF. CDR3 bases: TGTGCCAGCAGCTTAGATCATGCATCTAAGGACAGGGTAGTTTTT.

The CDR3 loop is CASSDRTNYGYTF. The CDR3 coding sequence is TGTGCCAGCAGTGACAGGACTAACTATGGCTACACCTTC. The V gene is TRBV6-1, the J gene TRBJ1-2, with D unresolved. The V end was cut by 3 bases, the J end by 0 bases, with 5 bases between. The V gene's germline CDR1 is MNHNS and CDR2 SASEGT. The CDR3 consists of 13 residues.

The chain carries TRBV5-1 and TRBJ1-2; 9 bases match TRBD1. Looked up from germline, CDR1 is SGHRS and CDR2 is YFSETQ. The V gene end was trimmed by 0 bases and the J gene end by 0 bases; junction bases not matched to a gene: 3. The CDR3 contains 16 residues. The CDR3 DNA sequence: TGCGCCAGCAGCTTGGAGGGGACAGGGACTAACTATGGCTACACCTTC. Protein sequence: CASSLEGTGTNYGYTF.

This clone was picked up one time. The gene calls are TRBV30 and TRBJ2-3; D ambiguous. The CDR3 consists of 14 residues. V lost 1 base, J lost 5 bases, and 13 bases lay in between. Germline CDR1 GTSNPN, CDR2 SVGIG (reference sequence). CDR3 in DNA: TGTGCCTGGAGTGGAGCGCCCTCGGGAGATACGCAGTATTTT. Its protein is CAWSGAPSGDTQYF.